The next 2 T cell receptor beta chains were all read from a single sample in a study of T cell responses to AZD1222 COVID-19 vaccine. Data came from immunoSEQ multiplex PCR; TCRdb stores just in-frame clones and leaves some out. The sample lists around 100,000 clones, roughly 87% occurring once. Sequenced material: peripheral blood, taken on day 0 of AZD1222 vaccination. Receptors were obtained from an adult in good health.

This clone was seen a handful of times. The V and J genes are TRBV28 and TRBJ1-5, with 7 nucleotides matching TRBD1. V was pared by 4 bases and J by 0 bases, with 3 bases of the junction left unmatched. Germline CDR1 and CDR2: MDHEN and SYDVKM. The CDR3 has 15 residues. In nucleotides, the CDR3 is TGTGCCAGCAGTTGGGACAGTAATAGCAATCAGCCCCAGCATTTT. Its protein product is CASSWDSNSNQPQHF.

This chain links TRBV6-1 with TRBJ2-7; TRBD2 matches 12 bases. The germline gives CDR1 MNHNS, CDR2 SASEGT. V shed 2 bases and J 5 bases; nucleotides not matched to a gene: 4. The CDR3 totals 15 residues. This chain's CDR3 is CASSERTSGINEQYF. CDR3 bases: TGTGCCAGCAGTGAACGGACTAGCGGGATAAACGAGCAGTACTTC.